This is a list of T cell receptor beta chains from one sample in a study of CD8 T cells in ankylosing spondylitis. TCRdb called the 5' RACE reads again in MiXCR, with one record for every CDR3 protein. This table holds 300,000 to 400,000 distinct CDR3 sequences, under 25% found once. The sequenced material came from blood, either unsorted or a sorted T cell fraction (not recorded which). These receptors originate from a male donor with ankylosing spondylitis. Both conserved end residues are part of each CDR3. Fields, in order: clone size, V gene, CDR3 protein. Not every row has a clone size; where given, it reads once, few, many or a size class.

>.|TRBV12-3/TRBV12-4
CASTLGGRRGQYF
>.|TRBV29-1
CSVGQGADQPQHF
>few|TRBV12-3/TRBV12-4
CASSWGLAGGDTQYF
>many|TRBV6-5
CASSYSSGYMNTEAFF
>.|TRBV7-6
CASSLRGDDTQYF
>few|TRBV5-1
CASSTLQGLVTDTQYF
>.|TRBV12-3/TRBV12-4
CASSFGGEADTQYF
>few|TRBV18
CASSPGGDNSYEQYF
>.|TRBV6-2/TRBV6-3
CASSYPPTGELFF
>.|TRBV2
CASSQTSSYNSPLHF
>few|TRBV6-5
CASSYAWQARSTDTQYF
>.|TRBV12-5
CASGPRDGGETQYF
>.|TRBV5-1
CASSLPRTGGGDEAFF
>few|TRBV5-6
CASTVHGGPLLLNEQFF
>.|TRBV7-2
CASSVQAFIIGQETQYF
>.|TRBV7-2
CASRDPPKNIQYF
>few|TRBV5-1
CASTPAGIYNEQFF
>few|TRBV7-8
CASSTYNEQFF
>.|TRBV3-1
CASRPFGRTDTQYF
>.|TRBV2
CASSVLINQPQHF
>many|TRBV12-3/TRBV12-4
CASSLRESYGYTF
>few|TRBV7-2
CASSLGRNRVSGNTIYF
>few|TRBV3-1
CASSQGTWTGSYEQYF
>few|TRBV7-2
CASSLAGLAASYEQYF
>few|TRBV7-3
CASRPGLGADTQYF
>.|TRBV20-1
CSVKRAGNYGYTF
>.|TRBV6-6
CASRTPAGREDF
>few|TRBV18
CASSPLQGSPNQPQHF
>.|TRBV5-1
CASGRDRVIPGELFF
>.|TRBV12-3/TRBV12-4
CAAGRAMNTEAFF
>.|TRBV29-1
CSVAETLSTDTQYF
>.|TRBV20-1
CSARPTPGLNEQYF
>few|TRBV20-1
CSALERDPSYNEQFF
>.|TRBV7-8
CASSPRTSSITDTQYF
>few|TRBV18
CASSPPWDRDEQYF
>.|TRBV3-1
CASSQAGREQYF
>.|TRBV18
CASSPRTAGHYEQYF
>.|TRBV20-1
CSARFSGNTGELFF
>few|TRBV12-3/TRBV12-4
CASKTGQEKLFF
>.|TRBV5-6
CASSWEGNEQYF
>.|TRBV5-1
CASSFDNYEQYF
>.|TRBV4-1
CASSQDLAHDYEQYF
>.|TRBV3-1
CASSPRDNHQPQHF
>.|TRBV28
CASSLALAGVDTQYF
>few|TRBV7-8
CASSLTGGLLTEAFF
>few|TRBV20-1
CSVASKETGELFF
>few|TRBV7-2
CASSLFGINEQFF
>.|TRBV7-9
CASSFNRFMSSGNTIYF
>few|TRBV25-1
CASSAVTGGPSGAYNEQFF
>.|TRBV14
CASSRQLSYEQYF
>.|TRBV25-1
CASSGRTDDQPQHF
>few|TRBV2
CASSDIARELFF
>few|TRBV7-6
CASSRTSTTYEQYF